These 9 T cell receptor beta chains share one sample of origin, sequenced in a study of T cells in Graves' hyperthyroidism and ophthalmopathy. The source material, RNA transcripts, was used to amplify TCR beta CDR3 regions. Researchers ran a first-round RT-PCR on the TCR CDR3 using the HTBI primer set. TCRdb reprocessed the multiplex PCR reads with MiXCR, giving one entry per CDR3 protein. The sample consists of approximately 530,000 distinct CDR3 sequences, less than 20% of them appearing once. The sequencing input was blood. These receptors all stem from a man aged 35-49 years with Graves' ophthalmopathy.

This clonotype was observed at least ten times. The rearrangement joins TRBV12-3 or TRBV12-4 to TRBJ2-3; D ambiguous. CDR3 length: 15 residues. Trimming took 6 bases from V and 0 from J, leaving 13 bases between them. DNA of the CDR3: TGTGCCAGCAGACCCCGGTCGGGTAGCACAGATACGCAGTATTTT. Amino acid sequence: CASRPRSGSTDTQYF.

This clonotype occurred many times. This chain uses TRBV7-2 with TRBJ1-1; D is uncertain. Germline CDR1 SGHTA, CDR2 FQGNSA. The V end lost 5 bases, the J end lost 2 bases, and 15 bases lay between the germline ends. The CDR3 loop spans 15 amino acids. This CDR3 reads CASSPPPTGNTEAFF. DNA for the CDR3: TGTGCCAGCAGCCCCCCACCGACGGGAAACACTGAAGCTTTCTTT.

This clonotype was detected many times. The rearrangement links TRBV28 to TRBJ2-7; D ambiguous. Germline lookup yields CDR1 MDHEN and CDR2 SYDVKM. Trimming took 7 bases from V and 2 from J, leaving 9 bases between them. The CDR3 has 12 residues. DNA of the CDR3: TGTGCCAGCAAAAAGGACGCCTACGAGCAGTACTTC. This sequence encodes CASKKDAYEQYF.

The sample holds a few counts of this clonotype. CDR3 DNA: TGTGCCAGCAGCTTAGCGACAGGGGCAGTGGTTGAAAAACTGTTTTTT. This translates into CASSLATGAVVEKLFF. V gene TRBV7-6 combines with J gene TRBJ1-4, with 8 positions matching TRBD1. CDR3 size: 16 residues. Germline assignment: CDR1 SGHVS and CDR2 FNYEAQ. Germline trimming cut 0 bases from V and 7 bases from J; bases unmatched to any gene: 7.

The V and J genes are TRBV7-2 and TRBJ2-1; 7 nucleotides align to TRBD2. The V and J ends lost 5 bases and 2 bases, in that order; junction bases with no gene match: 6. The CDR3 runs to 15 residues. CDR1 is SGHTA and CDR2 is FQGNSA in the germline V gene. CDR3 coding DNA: TGTGCCAGCAGCCCGGGACTATTCCCCTACAATGAGCAGTTCTTC. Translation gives CASSPGLFPYNEQFF. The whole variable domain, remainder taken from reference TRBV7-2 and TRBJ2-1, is GAGVSQSPSNKVTEKGKDVELRCDPISGHTALYWYRQSLGQGLEFLIYFQGNSAPDKSGLPSDRFSAERTGGSVSTLTIQRTQQEDSAVYLCASSPGLFPYNEQFFGPGTRLTVL.

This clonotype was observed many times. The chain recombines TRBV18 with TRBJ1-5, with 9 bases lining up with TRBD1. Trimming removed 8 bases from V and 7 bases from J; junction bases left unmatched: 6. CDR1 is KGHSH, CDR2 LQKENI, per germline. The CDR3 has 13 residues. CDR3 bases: TGTGCCAGCACAAGACAGGGGGACCAGCCCCAGCATTTT. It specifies CASTRQGDQPQHF. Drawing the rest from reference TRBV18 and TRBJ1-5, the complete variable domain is NAGVMQNPRHLVRRRGQEARLRCSPMKGHSHVYWYRQLPEEGLKFMVYLQKENIIDESGMPKERFSAEFPKEGPSILRIQQVVRGDSAAYFCASTRQGDQPQHFGDGTRLSIL.

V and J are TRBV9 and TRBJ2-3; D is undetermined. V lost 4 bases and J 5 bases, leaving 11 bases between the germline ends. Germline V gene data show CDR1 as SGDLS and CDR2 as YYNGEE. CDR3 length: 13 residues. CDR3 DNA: TGTGCCAGCAGCCCCGTTAGTAGAGATACGCAGTATTTT. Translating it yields CASSPVSRDTQYF.

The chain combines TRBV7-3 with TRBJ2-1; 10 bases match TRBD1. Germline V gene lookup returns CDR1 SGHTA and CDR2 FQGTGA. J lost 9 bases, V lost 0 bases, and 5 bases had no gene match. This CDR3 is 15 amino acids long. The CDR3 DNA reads TGTGCCAGCAGCTTAACCGGGACAGGGGCGTCTGAGCAGTTCTTC. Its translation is CASSLTGTGASEQFF.

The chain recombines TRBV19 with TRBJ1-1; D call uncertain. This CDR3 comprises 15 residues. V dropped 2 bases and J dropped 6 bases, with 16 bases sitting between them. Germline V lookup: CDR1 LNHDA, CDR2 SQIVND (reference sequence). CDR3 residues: CASSIFKPVGAEAFF. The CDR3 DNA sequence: TGTGCCAGTAGTATATTCAAACCCGTCGGGGCTGAAGCTTTCTTT.